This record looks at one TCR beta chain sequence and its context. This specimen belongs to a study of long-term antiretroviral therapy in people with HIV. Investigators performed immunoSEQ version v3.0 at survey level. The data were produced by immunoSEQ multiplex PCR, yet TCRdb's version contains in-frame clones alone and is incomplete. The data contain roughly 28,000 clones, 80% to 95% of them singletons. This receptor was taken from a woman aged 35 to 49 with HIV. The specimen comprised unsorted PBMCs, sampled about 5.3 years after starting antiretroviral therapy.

The CDR3 sequence: CASSARTYEQFF. The CDR3 DNA reads as TGTGCCAGCAGCGCCAGAACGTATGAGCAGTTCTTC. This chain joins TRBV9 and TRBJ2-1, with D unresolved. The CDR3 consists of 12 residues. Germline CDR1 is SGDLS and CDR2 is YYNGEE. V was pared by 3 bases and J by 8 bases, with 9 bases between.